This T cell receptor (beta chain) was captured by sequencing in a study of blood T cell repertoires in COVID-19. Germline V gene sequence: CDR1 SGHAT, CDR2 FQNNGV. V lost 3 bases, J lost 4 bases, and 15 bases lay in between. The CDR3 sequence is 15 residues long. This table comes from immunoSEQ multiplex PCR, and its TCRdb copy is limited to in-frame clones, with some not included. The sample yields about 260,000 clones, approximately 92% seen once. The sequenced sample consisted of peripheral blood. The TCR comes from a person aged 18 to 35 with COVID-19, enrolled during active disease. This chain joins TRBV11-2 and TRBJ1-1; D gene uncertain. This chain's CDR3 is CASSLRIYGGTEAFF. The DNA for the CDR3 is TGTGCCAGCAGCTTGAGGATATACGGAGGCACTGAAGCTTTCTTT.